This TCR beta chain appears in the sequencing data of a study of T-cell reconstitution after alpha-beta-depleted transplantation in children. Regarding the study as a whole: About two months after transplant, alpha-beta T cells reportedly came from several hundred expanded graft clones.

For this clonotype: Its antigen is still unknown.

In germline, CDR1 is SGHKS, CDR2 YYEKEE (reference sequence). This CDR3 is 15 amino acids long. The V and J ends lost 1 base and 5 bases respectively, with 15 bases between them. It was with unique molecular identifiers that the TCRbeta library was prepared. TCRdb processed the PCR reads anew with MiXCR; each CDR3 protein has one entry. The sample has some 550,000 distinct CDR3 sequences, roughly 23% seen once. This chain connects TRBV5-5 to TRBJ2-5; D is possibly TRBD1 (5 bases). The sequence was obtained from a boy in the first two years of life who had a stem cell transplant for acute myeloid leukemia, so the T cells may come from the graft donor. The input for sequencing was PBMCs, mostly from graft donor cells, taken 360 days after TCRalphabeta/CD19-depleted stem cell transplant. The CDR3 is CASSLIPGSEETQYF. CDR3 coding DNA: TGTGCCAGCAGCTTGATCCCAGGGTCGGAGGAGACCCAGTACTTC.